The present TCR beta chain was sequenced within a study of blood T cell repertoires in COVID-19. Background on the study: Donors in the United States, Italy and Spain gave samples during acute or convalescent COVID-19.

Authors' data handling: The assay estimated nucleated cells by amplifying reference gene primers. Some clones are missing from TCRdb's copy, which holds only in-frame ones; the method was immunoSEQ multiplex PCR. Clonal size and the V and J genes are those of that table, whereas D and trimming came from the DNA. The sample lists 270,000 or so clones, around 81% occurring once. CDR1 is MGHDK and CDR2 is SYGVNS in the germline V gene. V was pared by 3 bases and J by 0 bases, with 7 bases between. The CDR3 totals 14 residues. Assignment of participants to cohorts was predicated upon participant-reported clinical history.

Sequencing was performed on PBMCs or T cells enriched from blood (not recorded which). The chain combines TRBV25-1 with TRBJ2-3; D not certain. The TCR was taken from a man aged 50-60 years who had recovered from COVID-19. CDR3 residues: CASSEMESTDTQYF. In DNA form, the CDR3 reads TGTGCCAGCAGTGAGATGGAGAGCACAGATACGCAGTATTTT.